One and the same sample provided the 18 T cell receptor beta chains below, sequenced in a study of CD8 T cells in Susac syndrome. A quantity of roughly 0.5 to 1 ug RNA underwent reverse transcription using random hexamers. TCRdb used MiXCR to reprocess the immunoSEQ multiplex PCR reads, holding one entry per CDR3 protein. Counted here are about 100,000 distinct CDR3 sequences, approximately 95% occurring once; the ten biggest clones make up 0.3%. The specimen sequenced was CD8+ T cells from PBMCs. The receptors originated from a human donor with Susac syndrome.

V usage is TRBV20-1 and J usage is TRBJ1-3; unclear D gene. V was cut by 6 bases and J by 1 base, with 10 bases left in between. Germline CDR1 DFQATT, CDR2 SNEGSKA (reference sequence). The CDR3 loop spans 13 amino acids. In DNA, the CDR3 is TGCAGTGCCCTCGGCGGGTCTGGAAACACCATATATTTT. Translating gives CSALGGSGNTIYF.

The chain is built from TRBV2 and TRBJ2-5, with TRBD1 identical over 7 bases. The CDR3 sequence is 11 residues long. V lost 4 bases and J lost 7; bases outside the gene matches: 0. Germline loops: CDR1 SNHLY, CDR2 FYNNEI. CDR3 sequence: CASSAGGTQYF. CDR3 nucleotide sequence: TGTGCCAGCAGTGCAGGGGGGACCCAGTACTTC. The full variable domain, in which reference TRBV2 and TRBJ2-5 provide the parts outside the CDR3, is EPEVTQTPSHQVTQMGQEVILRCVPISNHLYFYWYRQILGQKVEFLVSFYNNEISEKSEIFDDQFSVERPDGSNFTLKIRSTKLEDSAMYFCASSAGGTQYFGPGTRLLVL.

The chain has TRBV4-1 and TRBJ2-1; either TRBD1 or TRBD2 may fit D (5 bases each). CDR1 and CDR2 from the germline V gene are MGHRA and YSYEKL. The CDR3 spans 18 residues. V lost 0 bases to trimming and J lost 7 bases, with 22 bases between them. The CDR3 reads CASSQEGTRGSGFNEQFF. The CDR3, as DNA: TGCGCCAGCAGCCAAGAGGGGACGCGCGGCTCGGGATTTAATGAGCAGTTCTTC.

The V gene is TRBV29-1, the J gene TRBJ1-2; no firm D call. Trimming pared 3 bases from V and 5 bases from J, leaving 19 bases between. This CDR3 region has 15 residues. Germline CDR1 is SQVTM and CDR2 is ANQGSEA. This CDR3 is CSVDDGRSKAYGYTF. The CDR3 region has the DNA TGCAGCGTTGACGACGGTCGTTCGAAGGCGTATGGCTACACCTTC.

The rearrangement links TRBV12-3 or TRBV12-4 to TRBJ2-1, with D possibly TRBD2 on 5 matching bases. There are 15 residues in the CDR3. V lost 6 bases and J 2 bases, leaving 14 bases between the germline ends. The CDR3 region is CASRRMAGTYNEQFF. Written as DNA, the CDR3 is TGTGCCAGCAGACGCATGGCGGGTACCTACAATGAGCAGTTCTTC.

This chain links TRBV2 with TRBJ2-1, with D uncertain. Looked up from germline, CDR1 is SNHLY and CDR2 is FYNNEI. The CDR3 has 12 residues. Trimming removed 4 bases from V and 6 bases from J, with 7 bases in between. Here the CDR3 reads CASSGLLNEQFF. CDR3 nucleotides: TGTGCCAGCAGTGGCCTGCTCAATGAGCAGTTCTTC.

CDR3: CSARGPTKYQETQYF. The CDR3 DNA sequence: TGCAGTGCTAGAGGGCCTACCAAGTACCAAGAGACCCAGTACTTC. The chain joins TRBV20-1 to TRBJ2-5; D gene unclear. With 1 base removed from V and 0 bases from J, the gap between germline ends came to 12 bases. The CDR3 length is 15 residues. CDR1 and CDR2 (germline): DFQATT, SNEGSKA (reference sequence).

The J gene is TRBJ2-6, the V gene TRBV28; 7 positions agree with TRBD2. The CDR3 has 18 residues. The V gene's germline CDR1 is MDHEN and CDR2 SYDVKM. V lost 7 bases to trimming and J lost 0 bases; unmatched junction nucleotides: 12. The CDR3 region is CASIRGGGSHSGANVLTF. As DNA, the CDR3 is TGTGCCAGCATTCGGGGCGGGGGAAGTCACTCTGGGGCCAACGTCCTGACTTTC.

J is TRBJ2-6 and V is TRBV9; D may be TRBD2 (6 bases). Trimming stripped 3 bases from V and 0 bases from J, with 13 bases between. This CDR3 is 17 amino acids long. The germline V gene has CDR1 SGDLS and CDR2 YYNGEE. CDR3 DNA: TGTGCCAGCAGCGGCCGGGACTCCTTCTCTGGGGCCAACGTCCTGACTTTC. Translating gives CASSGRDSFSGANVLTF.

V and J are TRBV5-8 and TRBJ2-1; 12 bases map to TRBD1. The germline V gene has CDR1 SGHTS and CDR2 YDEGEE. The CDR3 is 15 residues long. V shed 0 bases, J shed 8 bases, and the junction held 3 bases outside the gene matches. The CDR3, as DNA: TGTGCCAGCAGCTTGGAGGGACAGGGGGCGGATGAGCAGTTCTTC. Translation gives CASSLEGQGADEQFF.

The chain couples TRBV12-3 or TRBV12-4 to TRBJ2-1; D is undetermined. The CDR3 has 12 residues. Trimming cost V 2 bases and J 8 bases, with 7 bases left between them. The CDR3 DNA reads as TGTGCCAGCAGTTTATGGGTTGATGAGCAGTTCTTC. Amino acid sequence: CASSLWVDEQFF.

The chain has TRBV14 and TRBJ2-3; D is perhaps TRBD1 or TRBD2 (5 bases each). In germline, CDR1 is SGHDN, CDR2 FVKESK. V gave up 0 bases and J gave up 0 bases, with 28 bases separating them. The CDR3 extends over 22 amino acids. DNA for the CDR3: TGTGCCAGCAGCCAAGAGGGTCGGTCTGTCTGGGGTTGGGACCCTAGCACAGATACGCAGTATTTT. Protein product: CASSQEGRSVWGWDPSTDTQYF.

This chain links TRBV20-1 with TRBJ1-5, with D possibly being TRBD1 (5 bases). CDR3 length equals 13 residues. V was pared by 4 bases and J by 7 bases, with 14 bases between. In germline, CDR1 is DFQATT, CDR2 SNEGSKA (reference sequence). Written as DNA, the CDR3 is TGCAGTGCTAATTCTCAGGGCGGCCAGCCCCAGCATTTT. Translated, it gives CSANSQGGQPQHF.

CDR3 sequence reads: CASSHSGITDTQYF. The CDR3, as DNA: TGTGCCAGCAGCCACAGCGGCATCACAGATACGCAGTATTTT. This chain uses TRBV3-1 with TRBJ2-3, with D tentatively TRBD2 (5 bases). Deletions cut 3 bases from V and 2 bases from J, with 9 bases between. The CDR3 runs to 14 residues. CDR1 is LGHDT and CDR2 is YNNKEL in the germline V gene (reference sequence).

V is TRBV12-3 or TRBV12-4 and J is TRBJ2-5; D unresolved. Trimming took 2 bases from V and 3 from J, leaving 7 bases between them. The CDR3 sequence is 13 residues long. As DNA, the CDR3 is TGTGCCAGCAGTTTATCCCCCGAAGAGACCCAGTACTTC. The encoded protein is CASSLSPEETQYF.

The chain recombines TRBV4-1 with TRBJ1-2; TRBD1 is a possible D gene (6 bases). Germline values: CDR1 MGHRA, CDR2 YSYEKL. This CDR3 is 15 amino acids long. V was pared by 1 base and J by 4 bases, with 13 bases between. The chain's CDR3 is CASSQARGAVYGYTF. The CDR3 nucleotides are TGCGCCAGCAGCCAAGCACGGGGGGCGGTCTATGGCTACACCTTC.

This chain links TRBV3-1 with TRBJ2-1, with TRBD1 matching 8 bases. The ends lost 2 bases at V and 0 bases at J; junction bases unmatched: 3. The CDR3 is 16 amino acids. Germline lookup yields CDR1 LGHDT and CDR2 YNNKEL (reference sequence). CDR3 residues: CASSQPGQGSYNEQFF. CDR3 sequence (DNA): TGTGCCAGCAGCCAACCTGGACAGGGCTCCTACAATGAGCAGTTCTTC.

The chain couples TRBV6-1 to TRBJ2-7, with 7 bases aligning to TRBD2. The V gene's germline CDR1 is MNHNS and CDR2 SASEGT. V lost 5 bases to trimming and J lost 6 bases; unmatched junction nucleotides: 16. The CDR3 has 16 amino acids. The CDR3 spells CASSPRLWGGGTEQYF. CDR3 in DNA: TGTGCCAGCAGTCCCCGTCTTTGGGGGGGTGGCACCGAGCAGTACTTC.